The 23 T cell receptor beta chains below were found in one sample sequenced in a study of T cell repertoires in cytomegalovirus infection. TCRdb re-called the reads with MiXCR, one entry per CDR3 protein. There are around 290,000 distinct CDR3 sequences in the sample; roughly a quarter occur only once, and about 15% lies in the top ten. Sequenced input: PBMCs. Receptors originate from a human donor in good health (CMV status not recorded). Some clones in this sample may be carry-over from other donors' samples.

The table lists this clonotype with a few counts. The chain's CDR3 is CSVPGGGGYGYTF. CDR3 DNA: TGCAGCGTTCCCGGGGGGGGAGGCTATGGCTACACCTTC. The chain carries TRBV29-1 and TRBJ1-2; D might be TRBD1 (5 bases). CDR1 and CDR2 (germline): SQVTM, ANQGSEA. Trimming took 5 bases from V and 4 from J, leaving 14 bases between them. The CDR3 contains 13 residues.

This clonotype has only a few counts. The chain carries TRBV6-5 and TRBJ2-5; 8 positions match TRBD1. The CDR3 covers 14 residues. The trim removed 2 bases at V and 9 bases at J, leaving 8 bases unmatched. CDR1 MNHEY and CDR2 SVGAGI come from the germline V gene. CDR3 protein: CASSYGTGNLPQYF. As DNA, the CDR3 is TGTGCCAGCAGTTACGGGACAGGCAATTTGCCCCAGTACTTC.

This clonotype was counted only a few times. This chain uses TRBV20-1 with TRBJ1-1; a weak D match, TRBD1 (5 bases). The germline V gene encodes CDR1 DFQATT and CDR2 SNEGSKA (reference sequence). This CDR3 has 12 amino acids. V was shortened by 5 bases and J by 1 base, with 8 bases between the two germline ends. CDR3 region: CSAYRRNTEAFF. DNA for the CDR3: TGCAGTGCTTACAGGAGGAACACTGAAGCTTTCTTT.

Points on this clonotype: A read error may explain this, as a much larger clone is one base away. Here the CDR3 reads CASSLRRMHTEAFF. The CDR3 DNA reads TGTGCCAGCAGCCTCCGCCGCATGCACACTGAAGCTTTCTTT. The chain joins TRBV7-2 to TRBJ1-1; D remains ambiguous. Germline CDR1 SGHTA, CDR2 FQGNSA. The CDR3 is made up of 14 amino acids. With 5 bases removed from V and 3 bases from J, the gap between germline ends came to 13 bases.

A word on this clonotype: A much larger clone lies one base from this, so it may be a read error. This CDR3 is missing its conserved last phenylalanine or tryptophan, likely due to a read error. The chain combines TRBV7-9 with TRBJ1-3, with a tentative D call TRBD1 (5 bases). V dropped 5 bases and J dropped 6 bases, with 17 bases sitting between them. The CDR3 spans 15 residues. Germline CDR1 SEHNR, CDR2 FQNEAQ (reference sequence). CDR3 sequence reads: CASSPQGRRSNTIYI. The DNA of the CDR3 is TGTGCCAGCAGCCCTCAGGGACGCCGGTCAAACACCATATATATT.

The CDR3 spells CASKTGSYGYTF. In DNA form, the CDR3 reads TGTGCCAGCAAGACAGGGAGCTATGGCTACACCTTC. The chain couples TRBV6-5 to TRBJ1-2, with 7 bases identical to TRBD1. The CDR3 runs 12 residues. The V segment lost 7 bases and the J segment 4 bases; nucleotides outside the gene matches: 3. Per germline, CDR1 MNHEY and CDR2 SVGAGI.

This clonotype was seen a handful of times. CDR3 in amino acids: CASSLPGTDTQYF. CDR3 nucleotides: TGTGCCAGCAGCTTACCGGGCACAGATACGCAGTATTTT. The rearrangement links TRBV11-2 to TRBJ2-3; D is uncertain. The CDR3 is 13 residues long. Germline V gene lookup returns CDR1 SGHAT and CDR2 FQNNGV. Trimming left V 2 bases short and J 1 base short, with 4 bases between.

This sequence joins TRBV20-1 and TRBJ1-5; unclear D gene. The CDR3 is 13 amino acids. The V end lost 3 bases, the J end lost 6 bases, and 12 bases lay between the germline ends. The germline V gene encodes CDR1 DFQATT and CDR2 SNEGSKA (reference sequence). In DNA, the CDR3 is TGCAGTGCTAGGACCCTGAGTACTCAGCCCCAGCATTTT. Protein sequence: CSARTLSTQPQHF.

This chain connects TRBV29-1 to TRBJ2-7, with a weak D call TRBD2 (8 bases). V dropped 4 bases and J dropped 1 base, with 17 bases sitting between them. Germline V gene lookup returns CDR1 SQVTM and CDR2 ANQGSEA. The CDR3 covers 15 residues. CDR3 in DNA: TGCAGCGTTGCGGGGGGGACAGTGGGATCCTACGAGCAGTACTTC. This gives the protein CSVAGGTVGSYEQYF.

This clonotype appeared a few times. The CDR3 here is CSAIQGLVQETQYF. The CDR3 region has the DNA TGCAGTGCCATACAGGGACTAGTTCAAGAGACCCAGTACTTC. The chain carries TRBV20-1 and TRBJ2-5; 8 positions match TRBD2. The trim removed 6 bases at V and 2 bases at J, leaving 8 bases unmatched. This CDR3 region has 14 residues. Germline loops: CDR1 DFQATT, CDR2 SNEGSKA (reference sequence).

As DNA, the CDR3 is TGCAGTGCTAGACAACCGGGGCATTCAAATGAAAAACTGTTTTTT. Amino acid sequence: CSARQPGHSNEKLFF. The chain has TRBV20-1 and TRBJ1-4; D perhaps matches TRBD1 (5 bases). CDR3 size: 15 residues. Trimming pared 2 bases from V and 5 bases from J, leaving 15 bases between. Germline CDR1 is DFQATT and CDR2 is SNEGSKA (reference sequence).

The chain uses TRBV6-6 and TRBJ2-1; no firm D call. Germline V gene lookup returns CDR1 MNHNY and CDR2 SVGAGI (reference sequence). The CDR3 extends over 15 amino acids. Trimming left V 4 bases short and J 4 bases short, with 14 bases between. The CDR3 sequence is CASSFLSEKYNEQFF. As DNA, the CDR3 is TGTGCCAGCAGTTTTTTAAGCGAGAAATACAATGAGCAGTTCTTC.

In this sample, this clonotype turned up many times. The gene calls are TRBV7-8 and TRBJ1-1; D is unresolved. Germline V lookup: CDR1 SGHVS, CDR2 FQNEAQ. Between the trimmed V and J ends, which lost 5 bases and 3 bases, there was a span of 10 bases. This CDR3 contains 13 residues. The DNA of the CDR3 is TGTGCCAGCAGCATAATTGGTGACACTGAAGCTTTCTTT. It encodes CASSIIGDTEAFF. Variable domain in full (rest from reference TRBV7-8 and TRBJ1-1): GAGVSQSPRYKVAKRGQDVALRCDPISGHVSLFWYQQALGQGPEFLTYFQNEAQLDKSGLPSDRFFAERPEGSVSTLKIQRTQQEDSAVYLCASSIIGDTEAFFGQGTRLTVV.

This clonotype appeared many times. The V call is TRBV11-2, the J call TRBJ2-3; possibly TRBD2 for D (5 bases). This CDR3 has 12 amino acids. The germline V gene has CDR1 SGHAT and CDR2 FQNNGV. V dropped 4 bases and J dropped 5 bases, with 7 bases sitting between them. CDR3 amino acids: CASSSEGDTQYF. The DNA for the CDR3 is TGTGCCAGCAGCTCCGAGGGAGATACGCAGTATTTT.

This chain links TRBV25-1 with TRBJ2-1, with D possibly TRBD1 on 5 matching bases. V was shortened by 3 bases and J by 2 bases, with 11 bases between the two germline ends. Germline loops: CDR1 MGHDK, CDR2 SYGVNS. This CDR3 is 15 amino acids long. The CDR3 loop is CASSDFRATYNEQFF. The CDR3 bases are TGTGCCAGCAGTGATTTCAGGGCTACCTACAATGAGCAGTTCTTC.

In its sample, this clonotype was seen many times. The J gene is TRBJ2-3, the V gene TRBV7-2; 7 nucleotides match TRBD1. Germline values: CDR1 SGHTA, CDR2 FQGNSA. CDR3 length: 13 residues. V was pared by 5 bases and J by 5 bases, with 4 bases of the junction left unmatched. The chain's CDR3 is CASSTGAVDTQYF. The DNA of the CDR3 is TGTGCCAGCAGCACAGGGGCGGTAGATACGCAGTATTTT.

V usage is TRBV6-1 and J usage is TRBJ2-7; D gene ambiguous. Per the germline V gene, CDR1 is MNHNS and CDR2 is SASEGT. This CDR3 has 14 amino acids. Trimming pared 6 bases from V and 0 bases from J, leaving 12 bases between. The CDR3 bases are TGTGCCAGCAGGCCGATTGAAGCCTCCTACGAGCAGTACTTC. Translating gives CASRPIEASYEQYF.

Remarks on this clonotype: This may arise from a read error, as a much more abundant clone is one base away. The J gene is TRBJ2-7, the V gene TRBV7-2; D may correspond to TRBD1 or TRBD2 (5 bases each). Germline-derived CDR1 and CDR2 are SGHTA and FQGNSA. The CDR3 consists of 14 residues. CDR3 coding DNA: TGTGCCAGCAGCTTAGGTATGGGGACCTACGAGCGGTACTTC. It specifies CASSLGMGTYERYF.

This chain uses TRBV27 with TRBJ2-1, with TRBD2 matching 9 bases. This CDR3 has 16 residues. Germline V gene lookup returns CDR1 MNHEY and CDR2 SMNVEV (reference sequence). V lost 3 bases, J lost 9 bases, and 12 bases stayed unmatched. DNA for the CDR3: TGTGCCAGCAGTTTCCTCTTGGCGGGAGGGGATAGTGAGCAGTTCTTC. It codes for CASSFLLAGGDSEQFF.

For the CDR3, the DNA is TGTGCCAGCGTCATGGACACGGGTCGATCTGGGGCCAACGTCCTGACTTTC. As protein: CASVMDTGRSGANVLTF. The chain carries TRBV2 and TRBJ2-6; perhaps TRBD1 as D (5 bases). The CDR3 loop spans 17 amino acids. Germline loops: CDR1 SNHLY, CDR2 FYNNEI. V lost 8 bases and J lost 1, with 18 bases in between. The variable domain in full, with the rest retrieved from reference TRBV2 and TRBJ2-6, is EPEVTQTPSHQVTQMGQEVILRCVPISNHLYFYWYRQILGQKVEFLVSFYNNEISEKSEIFDDQFSVERPDGSNFTLKIRSTKLEDSAMYFCASVMDTGRSGANVLTFGAGSRLTVL.

This clonotype was observed a few times. The DNA of the CDR3 is TGTGCCAGCAGCTCCCGAAGAGGGAACCCTGGGGCCAACGTCCTGACTTTC. It yields the protein CASSSRRGNPGANVLTF. V usage is TRBV11-2 and J usage is TRBJ2-6; D is perhaps TRBD2 (5 bases). Trimming cost V 4 bases and J 2 bases, with 15 bases left between them. The CDR3 has 17 residues. Per germline, CDR1 SGHAT and CDR2 FQNNGV.

The chain has TRBV5-4 and TRBJ2-3, with D perhaps given as TRBD1 or TRBD2 (6 bases each). V shed 1 base and J shed 0 bases, with 9 bases lying between them. Looked up from germline, CDR1 is SGHNT and CDR2 is YYREEE (reference sequence). The CDR3 loop spans 15 amino acids. The CDR3 spells CASSLRGDSTDTQYF. CDR3 DNA sequence: TGTGCCAGCAGCTTGAGGGGGGATAGCACAGATACGCAGTATTTT.

A few counts support this clonotype. This chain joins TRBV5-4 and TRBJ2-3; D uncertain. CDR1 and CDR2 from the germline V gene are SGHNT and YYREEE (reference sequence). This CDR3 is 13 amino acids long. Trimming took 4 bases from V and 6 from J, leaving 12 bases between them. The CDR3 spells CASSPSGLDTQYF. The CDR3 DNA reads TGTGCCAGCAGCCCATCCGGGTTGGATACGCAGTATTTT.